The 21 T cell receptor beta chains below all came from one sample that was sequenced in a study of regulatory T cells in long-lasting Graves disease. The time point: newly diagnosed GD, antithyroid drugs for less than 3 months. PBMC RNA served as the TCR library source. Arm-PCR of CDR3 regions and iRepertoire HTBI primers were the basis on which TCR beta libraries were built. TCRdb re-called the multiplex PCR reads with MiXCR, one entry per CDR3 protein. The sample has roughly 400,000 distinct CDR3 sequences, 14% to 15% seen once. These sequences were also reported in another study, on T cells in Graves' hyperthyroidism and ophthalmopathy.

The sample consisted of peripheral blood mononuclear cells (PBMCs), taken at new diagnosis, from a patient treated with antithyroid drugs. The receptors stem from a woman aged 40 to 49 with Graves disease.

The chain is built from TRBV20-1 and TRBJ2-3, with unresolved D. Germline loops: CDR1 DFQATT, CDR2 SNEGSKA (reference sequence). The V gene lost 7 bases and the J gene lost 2 bases, with 13 bases spanning the gap. This CDR3 spans 13 amino acids. The CDR3 DNA follows: TGCAGTGGGCGTTGGTACGACACAGATACGCAGTATTTT. Translating it yields CSGRWYDTDTQYF.

This clonotype was seen a few times. The rearrangement uses TRBV9 and TRBJ2-1; 9 bases are shared with TRBD2. The J segment lost 6 bases and the V segment lost 0 bases, leaving 7 bases of the junction unmatched. This CDR3 comprises 16 residues. The V gene's germline CDR1 is SGDLS and CDR2 YYNGEE. The DNA for the CDR3 is TGTGCCAGCAGCGTAGCGAGTAGCGGGAGTATCAATGAGCAGTTCTTC. Translated, it gives CASSVASSGSINEQFF.

This chain uses TRBV7-9 with TRBJ1-1, with TRBD1 identical over 11 bases. CDR1 and CDR2 from the germline V gene are SEHNR and FQNEAQ (reference sequence). The CDR3 consists of 16 residues. Unmatched junction bases numbered 4, after V lost 4 bases and J lost 0 bases. CDR3: CASSWGDRGVNTEAFF. The DNA for the CDR3 is TGTGCCAGCAGCTGGGGGGACAGGGGGGTGAACACTGAAGCTTTCTTT.

V gene TRBV4-1 combines with J gene TRBJ2-1; D remains unclear. This CDR3 has 13 residues. V was cut by 4 bases and J by 6 bases, with 10 bases left in between. From germline, CDR1 is MGHRA and CDR2 YSYEKL. The CDR3 nucleotides read TGCGCCAGCAGCCCCGTGGGTCCCAATGAGCAGTTCTTC. Protein product: CASSPVGPNEQFF.

The CDR3 protein is CASSSWGKGSGANVLTF. CDR3 DNA: TGTGCCAGCAGCTCTTGGGGGAAGGGCTCTGGGGCCAACGTCCTGACTTTC. The chain carries TRBV5-4 and TRBJ2-6; the D gene could be TRBD1 or TRBD2 (5 bases each). Germline assignment: CDR1 SGHNT and CDR2 YYREEE (reference sequence). Trimming removed 3 bases at V and 0 bases at J, with 13 bases between. This CDR3 region has 17 residues.

This clonotype was counted a few times. This chain joins TRBV3-1 and TRBJ1-1; D possibly corresponds to TRBD1 (5 bases). Trimming left V 5 bases short and J 4 bases short, with 11 bases between. The CDR3 totals 13 residues. The germline CDR1 and CDR2 sequences are LGHDT and YNNKEL (reference sequence). This CDR3 is CASSNRGGTEAFF. The CDR3 nucleotides read TGTGCCAGCAGCAACCGCGGGGGCACTGAAGCTTTCTTT. The complete variable domain, with remaining parts taken from reference TRBV3-1 and TRBJ1-1, reads DTAVSQTPKYLVTQMGNDKSIKCEQNLGHDTMYWYKQDSKKFLKIMFSYNNKELIINETVPNRFSPKSPDKAHLNLHINSLELGDSAVYFCASSNRGGTEAFFGQGTRLTVV.

This clonotype was found many times. CDR3 bases: TGTGCCAGCAGCTCCCACCGGCCCGATGAGCAGTTCTTC. Protein: CASSSHRPDEQFF. The genes are TRBV3-1 and TRBJ2-1; D gene uncertain. Per the germline V gene, CDR1 is LGHDT and CDR2 is YNNKEL (reference sequence). The CDR3 length is 13 residues. The germline V and J ends were trimmed by 5 bases and 8 bases, with 13 bases remaining between them.

This clonotype was seen a few times. Compared with germline, one end of the junction differs, possibly owing to a read error. The rearrangement uses TRBV7-9 and TRBJ2-5, with D possibly being TRBD1 (6 bases). The CDR3 sequence is 12 residues long. The germline V gene has CDR1 SEHNR and CDR2 FQNEAQ (reference sequence). The DNA for the CDR3 is TGTGCCAGCAGCTTAGAGGTGACAGGCCTTATATTC. This codes for CASSLEVTGLIF.

There are a few counts of this clonotype. DNA for the CDR3: TGCAGTGCTAGAGATTTTCCTGGAACCCACTCCTACAATGAGCAGTTCTTC. It translates to CSARDFPGTHSYNEQFF. The rearrangement uses TRBV20-1 and TRBJ2-1, with no clear D. This CDR3 has 17 residues. Trimming removed 0 bases from V and 0 bases from J, with 15 bases in between. Germline-derived CDR1 and CDR2 are DFQATT and SNEGSKA (reference sequence).

This clonotype has a handful of counts. The rearrangement links TRBV20-1 to TRBJ2-7; no clear D gene. The germline V and J ends were trimmed by 3 bases and 0 bases, with 12 bases remaining between them. The germline gives CDR1 DFQATT, CDR2 SNEGSKA (reference sequence). The length of the CDR3 is 14 residues. CDR3 sequence (DNA): TGCAGTGCTAGTAAAGCGCTCAGCTCCTACGAGCAGTACTTC. It encodes CSASKALSSYEQYF.

V usage is TRBV9 and J usage is TRBJ2-3, with a weak D call TRBD1 (5 bases). This CDR3 is 15 amino acids long. CDR1 is SGDLS, CDR2 YYNGEE, per germline. V was shortened by 0 bases and J by 4 bases, with 12 bases between the two germline ends. This CDR3 is CASSVVAGIADTQYF. For the CDR3, the DNA is TGTGCCAGCAGCGTAGTGGCAGGGATCGCAGATACGCAGTATTTT.

V and J are TRBV4-1 and TRBJ1-2; D gene uncertain. The V end was cut by 2 bases, the J end by 5 bases, with 6 bases between. Germline CDR1 is MGHRA and CDR2 is YSYEKL. This CDR3 is 12 amino acids long. CDR3 residues: CASSQNNYGYTF. The CDR3 bases are TGCGCCAGCAGCCAAAATAATTATGGCTACACCTTC.

This clonotype was seen a handful of times. Since the CDR3 does not end with the conserved phenylalanine or tryptophan, this likely comes from a read error. The rearrangement links TRBV6-9 to TRBJ2-7, with 7 bases matching TRBD2. CDR1 and CDR2 (germline): MNHGY, SVAAGI. V shed 5 bases, J shed 2 bases, and the junction held 3 bases outside the gene matches. The CDR3 length is 13 residues. CDR3 loop: CASSGGGTYEQYS. CDR3 nucleotide sequence: TGTGCCAGCAGTGGCGGGGGAACCTACGAGCAGTACTCC.

There are a few counts of this clonotype. V and J are TRBV30 and TRBJ2-7; 9 bases map to TRBD2. The V gene's germline CDR1 is GTSNPN and CDR2 SVGIG (reference sequence). Trimming took 2 bases from V and 4 from J; bases not matched to a gene: 6. CDR3 length equals 14 residues. This chain's CDR3 is CAWSLLAGAYEQYF. The DNA for the CDR3 is TGTGCCTGGAGTCTTTTAGCGGGAGCGTACGAGCAGTACTTC.

The CDR3 region has the DNA TGCAGTGCTTCCGGGGATAGCGGCTACACCTTC. Translation: CSASGDSGYTF. The chain uses TRBV20-1 and TRBJ1-2; D remains ambiguous. Germline CDR1 is DFQATT and CDR2 is SNEGSKA (reference sequence). V was trimmed by 5 bases and J by 8 bases, leaving 12 bases between them. The CDR3 length is 11 residues.

The chain combines TRBV3-1 with TRBJ1-2; TRBD1 might be the D (6 bases). The CDR3 covers 16 residues. V was trimmed by 0 bases and J by 0 bases, leaving 11 bases between them. Germline V CDR1 and CDR2: LGHDT, YNNKEL (reference sequence). The CDR3 region is CASSQERTAPNYGYTF. CDR3 coding DNA: TGTGCCAGCAGCCAAGAGAGGACAGCTCCTAACTATGGCTACACCTTC. Together with reference TRBV3-1 and TRBJ1-2, the CDR3 gives the full variable domain: DTAVSQTPKYLVTQMGNDKSIKCEQNLGHDTMYWYKQDSKKFLKIMFSYNNKELIINETVPNRFSPKSPDKAHLNLHINSLELGDSAVYFCASSQERTAPNYGYTFGSGTRLTVV.

Points on this clonotype: It may be a read error: a sequence one base away is much more abundant. The rearrangement joins TRBV7-9 to TRBJ2-1, with D maybe TRBD1 (5 bases). The CDR3 loop spans 16 amino acids. Germline V gene lookup returns CDR1 SEHNR and CDR2 FQNEAQ (reference sequence). The CDR3 coding sequence is TGTGCCAGCAGCTTACCGGGCACCAAGGGGCTAAATGAGCAGTCCTTC. It translates to CASSLPGTKGLNEQSF. The whole variable domain, filled in from reference TRBV7-9 and TRBJ2-1, reads DTGVSQNPRHKITKRGQNVTFRCDPISEHNRLYWYRQTLGQGPEFLTYFQNEAQLEKSRLLSDRFSAERPKGSFSTLEIQRTEQGDSAMYLCASSLPGTKGLNEQSFGPGTRLTVL.

The chain has TRBV3-1 and TRBJ2-7, with TRBD1 as a possible D gene (6 bases). V shed 3 bases and J shed 6 bases, with 12 bases lying between them. The CDR3 is 13 residues long. Germline values: CDR1 LGHDT, CDR2 YNNKEL (reference sequence). CDR3 sequence (DNA): TGTGCCAGCAGCCACCTACAGGGCCCCGAGCAGTACTTC. Residues: CASSHLQGPEQYF.

In its sample, this clonotype was seen many times. The chain carries TRBV7-2 and TRBJ1-2; D perhaps matches TRBD1 (5 bases). V lost 6 bases to trimming and J lost 8 bases, with 13 bases between them. CDR3 length: 12 residues. Germline V lookup: CDR1 SGHTA, CDR2 FQGNSA. The CDR3 loop reads CASSLGGVGYTF. The CDR3 nucleotides read TGTGCCAGCAGTTTGGGGGGAGTAGGCTACACCTTC.

CDR3 sequence reads: CASSIGTIGKIHEQYF. In DNA form, the CDR3 reads TGTGCCAGTAGTATAGGGACTATCGGGAAAATCCACGAGCAGTACTTC. The chain carries TRBV19 and TRBJ2-7, with a weak D call TRBD2 (6 bases). The V gene's germline CDR1 is LNHDA and CDR2 SQIVND (reference sequence). CDR3 length equals 16 residues. The ends were cut back, 1 base at V and 5 bases at J, with 18 bases in the middle.

This clonotype was detected only a few times. The V and J genes are TRBV27 and TRBJ2-3; maybe TRBD1 (6 bases). Trimming stripped 5 bases from V and 3 bases from J, with 24 bases between. The germline gives CDR1 MNHEY, CDR2 SMNVEV (reference sequence). The CDR3 is 18 residues long. CDR3: CASSMTGSRNEWTDTQYF. In nucleotides, the CDR3 is TGTGCCAGCAGTATGACAGGAAGCAGGAATGAGTGGACAGATACGCAGTATTTT.